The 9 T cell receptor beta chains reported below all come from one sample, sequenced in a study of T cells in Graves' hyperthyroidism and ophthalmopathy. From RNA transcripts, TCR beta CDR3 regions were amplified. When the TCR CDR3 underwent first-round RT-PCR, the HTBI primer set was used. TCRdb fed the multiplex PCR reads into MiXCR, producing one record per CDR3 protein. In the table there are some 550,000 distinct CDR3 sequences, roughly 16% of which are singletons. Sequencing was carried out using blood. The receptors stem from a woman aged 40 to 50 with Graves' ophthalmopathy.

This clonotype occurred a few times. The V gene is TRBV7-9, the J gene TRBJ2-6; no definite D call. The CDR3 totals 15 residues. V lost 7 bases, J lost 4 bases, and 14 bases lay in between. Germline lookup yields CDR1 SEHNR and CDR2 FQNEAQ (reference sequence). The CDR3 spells CASTVDMAGANVLTF. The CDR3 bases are TGTGCCAGCACCGTAGACATGGCGGGGGCCAACGTCCTGACTTTC.

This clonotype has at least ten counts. The DNA for the CDR3 is TGTGCCAGCACCCGGACTAGCGGACTTAATGAGCAGTTCTTC. It translates to CASTRTSGLNEQFF. This chain links TRBV12-3 or TRBV12-4 with TRBJ2-1; TRBD2 aligns across 10 bases. This CDR3 spans 14 amino acids. V was clipped by 7 bases and J by 7 bases; unmatched bases: 7.

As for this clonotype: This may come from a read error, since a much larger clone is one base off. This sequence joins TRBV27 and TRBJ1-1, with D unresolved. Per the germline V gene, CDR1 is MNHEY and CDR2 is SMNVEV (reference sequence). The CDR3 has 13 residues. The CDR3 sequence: CAGSLVWGTEAFF. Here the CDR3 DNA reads TGTGCCGGCAGTTTAGTCTGGGGCACTGAAGCTTTCTTT.

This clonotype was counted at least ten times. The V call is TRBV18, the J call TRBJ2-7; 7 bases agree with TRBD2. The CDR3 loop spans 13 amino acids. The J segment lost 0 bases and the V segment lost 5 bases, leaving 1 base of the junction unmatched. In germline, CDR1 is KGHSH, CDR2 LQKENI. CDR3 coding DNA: TGTGCCAGCTCAAGCGGGACCTCCTACGAGCAGTACTTC. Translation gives CASSSGTSYEQYF.

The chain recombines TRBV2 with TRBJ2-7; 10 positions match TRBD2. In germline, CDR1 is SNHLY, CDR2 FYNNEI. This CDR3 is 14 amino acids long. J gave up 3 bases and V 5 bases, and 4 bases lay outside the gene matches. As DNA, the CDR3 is TGTGCCAGCAGTCGGGCTAGCGGGAGCTACGAGCAGTACTTC. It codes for CASSRASGSYEQYF.

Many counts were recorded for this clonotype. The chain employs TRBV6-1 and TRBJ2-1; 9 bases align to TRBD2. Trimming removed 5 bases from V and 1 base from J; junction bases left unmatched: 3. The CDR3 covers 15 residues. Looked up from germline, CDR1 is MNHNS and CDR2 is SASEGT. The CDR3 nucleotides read TGTGCCAGCAGTCCAGCGGGGGGTTCCTACAATGAGCAGTTCTTC. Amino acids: CASSPAGGSYNEQFF.

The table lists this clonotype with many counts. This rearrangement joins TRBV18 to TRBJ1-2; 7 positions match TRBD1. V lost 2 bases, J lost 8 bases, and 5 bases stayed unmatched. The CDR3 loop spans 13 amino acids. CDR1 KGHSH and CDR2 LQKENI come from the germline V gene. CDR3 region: CASSPYRGDGYTF. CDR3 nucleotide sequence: TGTGCCAGCTCACCATACAGGGGTGACGGCTACACCTTC.

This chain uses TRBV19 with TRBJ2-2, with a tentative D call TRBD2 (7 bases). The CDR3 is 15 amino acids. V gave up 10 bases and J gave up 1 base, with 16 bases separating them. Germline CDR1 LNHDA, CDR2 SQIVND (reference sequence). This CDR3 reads CATARGAWNTGELFF. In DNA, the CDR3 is TGTGCCACTGCCCGGGGGGCTTGGAACACCGGGGAGCTGTTTTTT.

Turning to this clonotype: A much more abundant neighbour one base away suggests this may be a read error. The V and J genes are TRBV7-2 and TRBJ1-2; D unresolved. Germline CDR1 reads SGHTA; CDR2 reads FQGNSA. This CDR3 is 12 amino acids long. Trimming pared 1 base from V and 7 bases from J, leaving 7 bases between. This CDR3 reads CASSLEGTGYTF. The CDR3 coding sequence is TGTGCCAGCAGCTTAGAGGGCACTGGCTACACCTTC.